The 26 T cell receptor beta chains below all came from one sample that was sequenced in a study of cytomegalovirus exposure and HLA in healthy donors. It was with 60 Vbeta and 13 Jbeta primers that the PCR ran. Assay: immunoSEQ multiplex PCR; the TCRdb copy retains only in-frame clones and omits some. The table records about 55,000 clones, about 76% of them present only once. Sequencing was carried out using PBMCs. These receptor sequences come from a female donor in good health and CMV-seronegative.

For the CDR3, the DNA is TGTGCCAGCAGTTTCTCCGAGTTTGGGACCCAGTACTTC. Its translation: CASSFSEFGTQYF. This sequence joins TRBV28 and TRBJ2-5; no firm D call. V was clipped by 3 bases and J by 7 bases, with 12 bases between them. The CDR3 contains 13 residues. Germline V gives CDR1 MDHEN, CDR2 SYDVKM. Full variable domain (missing parts from reference TRBV28 and TRBJ2-5): DVKVTQSSRYLVKRTGEKVFLECVQDMDHENMFWYRQDPGLGLRLIYFSYDVKMKEKGDIPEGYSVSREKKERFSLILESASTNQTSMYLCASSFSEFGTQYFGPGTRLLVL.

A few counts support this clone. The chain has TRBV5-8 and TRBJ1-5; 7 bases align to TRBD1. The CDR3 contains 15 residues. CDR1 is SGHTS, CDR2 YDEGEE, per germline. Trimming removed 2 bases from V and 3 bases from J; junction bases left unmatched: 5. The CDR3, as DNA: TGTGCCAGCAGCTTAGGACAGGTAGTCAATCAGCCCCAGCATTTT. Its translation is CASSLGQVVNQPQHF.

The chain recombines TRBV5-1 with TRBJ2-1; 9 nucleotides line up with TRBD1. V dropped 3 bases and J dropped 6; count of bases not matched to a gene: 19. CDR1 is SGHRS, CDR2 YFSETQ, per germline. This CDR3 has 19 residues. This CDR3 reads CASSSLAILQGAPSNEQFF. The DNA of the CDR3 is TGCGCCAGCAGCTCCCTCGCGATACTACAGGGGGCGCCAAGCAATGAGCAGTTCTTC. The whole variable domain, remainder taken from reference TRBV5-1 and TRBJ2-1, is KAGVTQTPRYLIKTRGQQVTLSCSPISGHRSVSWYQQTPGQGLQFLFEYFSETQRNKGNFPGRFSGRQFSNSRSEMNVSTLELGDSALYLCASSSLAILQGAPSNEQFFGPGTRLTVL.

V and J are TRBV5-5 and TRBJ1-1; 7 bases map to TRBD1. There are 14 residues in the CDR3. The germline V gene has CDR1 SGHKS and CDR2 YYEKEE (reference sequence). V was pared by 6 bases and J by 3 bases, with 8 bases of the junction left unmatched. CDR3 protein: CASNVDREDTEAFF. In DNA form, the CDR3 reads TGTGCCAGCAACGTCGACAGGGAGGACACTGAAGCTTTCTTT.

The chain joins TRBV27 to TRBJ2-7; TRBD1 is a possible D gene (6 bases). The length of the CDR3 is 13 residues. Germline loops: CDR1 MNHEY, CDR2 SMNVEV (reference sequence). V was shortened by 2 bases and J by 5 bases, with 10 bases between the two germline ends. CDR3 in amino acids: CASSLTRGHEQYF. CDR3 DNA: TGTGCCAGCAGTTTAACCAGGGGTCACGAGCAGTACTTC.

The V gene is TRBV9, the J gene TRBJ2-3, with TRBD2 matching over 8 bases. The CDR3 is 16 residues long. Germline CDR1 and CDR2: SGDLS and YYNGEE. J gave up 4 bases and V 3 bases, and 10 bases lay outside the gene matches. The CDR3 DNA reads TGTGCCAGCAGCGCCCACTTGCCGACTAGCGCAGATACGCAGTATTTT. It yields the protein CASSAHLPTSADTQYF.

The chain recombines TRBV28 with TRBJ2-2; D is ambiguous. The CDR3 runs 12 residues. Deletions cut 1 base from V and 7 bases from J, with 4 bases between. The germline gives CDR1 MDHEN, CDR2 SYDVKM. CDR3 sequence: CASSLLYGELFF. CDR3 bases: TGTGCCAGCAGTTTATTATACGGGGAGCTGTTTTTT.

The chain carries TRBV27 and TRBJ2-7; TRBD2 might be the D (5 bases). The CDR3 runs 13 residues. V was trimmed by 0 bases and J by 6 bases, leaving 9 bases between them. From germline, CDR1 is MNHEY and CDR2 SMNVEV (reference sequence). CDR3 sequence reads: CASSLSAGSEQYF. The CDR3 DNA follows: TGTGCCAGCAGTTTATCGGCGGGTTCCGAGCAGTACTTC.

In this sample, this clone turned up a few times. V usage is TRBV4-3 and J usage is TRBJ2-7, with TRBD2 as a possible D gene (6 bases). Germline loops: CDR1 LGHNA, CDR2 YSLEER. V gave up 3 bases and J gave up 4 bases, with 10 bases separating them. CDR3 length equals 13 residues. CDR3 in DNA: TGCGCCAGCAGCCAGGGGGGTCATTACGAGCAGTACTTC. Protein sequence: CASSQGGHYEQYF.

This clone was observed once. The chain employs TRBV5-1 and TRBJ1-2, with D perhaps TRBD1 (5 bases). The CDR3 runs to 14 residues. The V gene lost 4 bases and the J gene lost 4 bases, with 14 bases spanning the gap. Looked up from germline, CDR1 is SGHRS and CDR2 is YFSETQ. This chain's CDR3 is CASSREQGGYGYTF. DNA for the CDR3: TGCGCCAGCAGCCGGGAGCAGGGTGGCTATGGCTACACCTTC.

The chain carries TRBV28 and TRBJ1-3, with D maybe TRBD1 (6 bases). Looked up from germline, CDR1 is MDHEN and CDR2 is SYDVKM. Trimming took off 6 bases at V and 0 bases at J, with 12 bases between the two ends. The length of the CDR3 is 15 residues. The chain's CDR3 is CASRPTGSSGNTIYF. In DNA, the CDR3 is TGTGCCAGCAGACCCACAGGGTCCTCTGGAAACACCATATATTTT.

This clone was seen only a few times. CDR3 loop: CASSYPTGTTDTQYF. The CDR3 nucleotides are TGCGCCAGCAGCTACCCGACAGGGACCACAGATACGCAGTATTTT. V usage is TRBV5-1 and J usage is TRBJ2-3; TRBD1 matches at 7 bases. V dropped 3 bases and J dropped 2; count of bases not matched to a gene: 6. Looked up from germline, CDR1 is SGHRS and CDR2 is YFSETQ. CDR3 length equals 15 residues.

V gene TRBV2 combines with J gene TRBJ1-4; 12 nucleotides agree with TRBD1. Trimming cost V 6 bases and J 2 bases; bases outside gene matches: 13. Germline CDR1 and CDR2: SNHLY and FYNNEI. The CDR3 loop spans 19 amino acids. The CDR3: CASSAPGQGADPTNEKLFF. CDR3 coding DNA: TGTGCCAGCAGCGCTCCGGGACAGGGGGCGGATCCCACTAATGAAAAACTGTTTTTT.

The chain couples TRBV5-8 to TRBJ1-4; 8 positions match TRBD1. The germline CDR1 and CDR2 sequences are SGHTS and YDEGEE. Unmatched junction bases numbered 12, after V lost 1 base and J lost 7 bases. The length of the CDR3 is 17 residues. DNA for the CDR3: TGTGCCAGCAGCTTGATTGGGGCAGGGGGCAAAGCTGAAAAACTGTTTTTT. Translated: CASSLIGAGGKAEKLFF.

V usage is TRBV6-1 and J usage is TRBJ1-1; the D gene is possibly TRBD1 (6 bases). Trimming removed 9 bases at V and 0 bases at J, with 17 bases between. Looked up from germline, CDR1 is MNHNS and CDR2 is SASEGT. The CDR3 sequence is 15 residues long. The CDR3 DNA reads TGTGCCAGTGGTGTCGGGGACACCATGAACACTGAAGCTTTCTTT. Translation gives CASGVGDTMNTEAFF.

In the case of this clone: Other DNA sequences in this sample translate to the same CDR3. The chain has TRBV10-1 and TRBJ1-6, with D unclear. Trimming cost V 7 bases and J 5 bases, with 15 bases left between them. The CDR3 has 15 residues. CDR1 WNHNN and CDR2 SYGVQD come from the germline V gene (reference sequence). The CDR3 reads CASIIRVFHNSPLHF. In DNA form, the CDR3 reads TGCGCCAGCATTATCCGGGTGTTTCATAATTCACCCCTCCACTTT.

V and J are TRBV9 and TRBJ2-5, with D maybe TRBD1 (6 bases). CDR1 is SGDLS and CDR2 is YYNGEE in the germline V gene. Trimming took off 0 bases at V and 1 base at J, with 7 bases between the two ends. CDR3 length: 14 amino acids. This CDR3 is CASSVGTAQETQYF. CDR3 DNA sequence: TGTGCCAGCAGCGTAGGGACAGCCCAAGAGACCCAGTACTTC.

The chain uses TRBV6-1 and TRBJ1-3, with D unresolved. The germline gives CDR1 MNHNS, CDR2 SASEGT. This CDR3 region has 14 residues. Trimming cost V 0 bases and J 0 bases, with 3 bases left between them. In DNA, the CDR3 is TGTGCCAGCAGTGAAGCCGGCTCTGGAAACACCATATATTTT. It codes for CASSEAGSGNTIYF.

This chain uses TRBV28 with TRBJ2-7; TRBD1 aligns across 8 bases. Trimming removed 3 bases from V and 1 base from J; junction bases left unmatched: 2. The CDR3 is 14 amino acids. CDR1 is MDHEN and CDR2 is SYDVKM in the germline V gene. CDR3 sequence: CASSLWDRSYEQYF. CDR3 in DNA: TGTGCCAGCAGTTTGTGGGACAGGTCCTACGAGCAGTACTTC.

This CDR3 is CASSVPQGAGNQPQHF. The CDR3 region has the DNA TGTGCCAGCAGCGTGCCTCAGGGGGCCGGCAATCAGCCCCAGCATTTT. This rearrangement joins TRBV28 to TRBJ1-5; 8 bases line up with TRBD1. The V segment lost 6 bases and the J segment 2 bases; nucleotides outside the gene matches: 9. The CDR3 runs to 16 residues. From germline, CDR1 is MDHEN and CDR2 SYDVKM.

This chain uses TRBV6-6 with TRBJ2-2, with D possibly matching TRBD2 (5 bases). This CDR3 spans 14 amino acids. V lost 6 bases to trimming and J lost 5 bases, with 13 bases between them. Germline CDR1 and CDR2: MNHNY and SVGAGI (reference sequence). CDR3 region: CASSPGPGTGELFF. CDR3 sequence (DNA): TGTGCCAGCAGCCCTGGCCCGGGAACCGGGGAGCTGTTTTTT.

The V gene is TRBV7-8, the J gene TRBJ1-5; 7 bases agree with TRBD1. The germline gives CDR1 SGHVS, CDR2 FQNEAQ. This CDR3 has 14 residues. The V gene end was trimmed by 5 bases and the J gene end by 7 bases; junction bases not matched to a gene: 8. The DNA of the CDR3 is TGTGCCAGCAGCAGGGGGTCAGGGGGGCAGCCCCAGCATTTT. This encodes CASSRGSGGQPQHF. The whole variable domain, remainder taken from reference TRBV7-8 and TRBJ1-5, is GAGVSQSPRYKVAKRGQDVALRCDPISGHVSLFWYQQALGQGPEFLTYFQNEAQLDKSGLPSDRFFAERPEGSVSTLKIQRTQQEDSAVYLCASSRGSGGQPQHFGDGTRLSIL.

In regard to this clone: One end of the junction is discordant with germline, which a read error may explain. The chain joins TRBV28 to TRBJ2-1; 8 bases map to TRBD1. The germline V gene encodes CDR1 MDHEN and CDR2 SYDVKM. CDR3 length equals 12 residues. As DNA, the CDR3 is TGTGTCAGCAGTTTAGTCCAAGGACAGGGGTTCTTC. It codes for CVSSLVQGQGFF.

This clone appeared once. V is TRBV2 and J is TRBJ2-2; D remains ambiguous. The germline CDR1 and CDR2 sequences are SNHLY and FYNNEI. The V end was cut by 5 bases, the J end by 1 base, with 8 bases between. This CDR3 is 14 amino acids long. The CDR3 bases are TGTGCCAGCAGTTCCACAGAGAACACCGGGGAGCTGTTTTTT. This codes for CASSSTENTGELFF.

The chain's CDR3 is CASSEAWSSSYEQYF. DNA of the CDR3: TGTGCCAGCAGTGAAGCGTGGAGTTCCTCCTACGAGCAGTACTTC. The rearrangement uses TRBV6-1 and TRBJ2-7; D uncertain. Germline loops: CDR1 MNHNS, CDR2 SASEGT. This CDR3 is built from 15 residues. Between the trimmed V and J ends, which lost 0 bases and 0 bases, there was a span of 9 bases.

V is TRBV6-1 and J is TRBJ2-2; TRBD2 aligns across 7 bases. This CDR3 spans 13 amino acids. Trimming took 8 bases from V and 4 from J; bases not matched to a gene: 4. Looked up from germline, CDR1 is MNHNS and CDR2 is SASEGT. For the CDR3, the DNA is TGTGCCAGCCGGGGGGTGGGCACCGGGGAGCTGTTTTTT. This translates into CASRGVGTGELFF.